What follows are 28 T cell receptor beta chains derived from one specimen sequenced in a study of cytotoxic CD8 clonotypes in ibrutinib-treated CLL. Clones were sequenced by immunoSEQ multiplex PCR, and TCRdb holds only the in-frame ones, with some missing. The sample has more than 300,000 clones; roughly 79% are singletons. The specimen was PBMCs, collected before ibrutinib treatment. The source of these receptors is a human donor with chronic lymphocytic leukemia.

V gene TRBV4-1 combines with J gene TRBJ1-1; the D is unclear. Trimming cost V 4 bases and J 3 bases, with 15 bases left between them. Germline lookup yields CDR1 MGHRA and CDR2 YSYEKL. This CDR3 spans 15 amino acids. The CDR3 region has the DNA TGCGCCAGCAGCCCTTTCCGGGGAAGGGACACTGAAGCTTTCTTT. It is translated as CASSPFRGRDTEAFF.

The CDR3 loop is CASSQKSGYNEQFF. CDR3 coding DNA: TGCGCCAGCAGCCAAAAAAGCGGTTACAATGAGCAGTTCTTC. The J gene is TRBJ2-1, the V gene TRBV4-3; possibly TRBD2 for D (5 bases). The CDR3 is 14 amino acids. Germline CDR1 reads LGHNA; CDR2 reads YSLEER. V was cut by 2 bases and J by 4 bases, with 9 bases left in between.

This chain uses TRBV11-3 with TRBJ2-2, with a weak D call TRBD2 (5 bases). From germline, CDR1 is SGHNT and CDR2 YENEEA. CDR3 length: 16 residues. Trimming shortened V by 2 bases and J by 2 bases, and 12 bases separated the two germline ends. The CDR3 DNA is TGTGCCAGCAGCTTAAGGATCCGGGGTAACACCGGGGAGCTGTTTTTT. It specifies CASSLRIRGNTGELFF.

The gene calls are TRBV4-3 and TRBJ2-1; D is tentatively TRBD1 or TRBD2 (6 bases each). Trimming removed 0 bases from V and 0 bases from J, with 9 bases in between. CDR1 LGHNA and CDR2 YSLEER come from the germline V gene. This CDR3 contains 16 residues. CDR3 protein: CASSQDRGGSYNEQFF. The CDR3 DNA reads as TGCGCCAGCAGCCAAGACAGGGGAGGCTCCTACAATGAGCAGTTCTTC.

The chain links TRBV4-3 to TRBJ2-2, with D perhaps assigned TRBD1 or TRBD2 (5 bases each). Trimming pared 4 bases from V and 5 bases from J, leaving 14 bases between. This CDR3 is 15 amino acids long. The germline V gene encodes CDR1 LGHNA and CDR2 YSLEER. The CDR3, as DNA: TGCGCCAGCAGCCCCCAGAGGGGATGGACCGGGGAGCTGTTTTTT. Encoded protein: CASSPQRGWTGELFF.

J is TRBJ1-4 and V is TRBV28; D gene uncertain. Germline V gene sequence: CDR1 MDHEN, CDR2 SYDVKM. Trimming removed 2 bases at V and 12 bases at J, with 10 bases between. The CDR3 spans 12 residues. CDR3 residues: CASSLGRLELFF. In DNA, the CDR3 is TGTGCCAGCAGTTTAGGCAGGCTAGAACTGTTTTTT. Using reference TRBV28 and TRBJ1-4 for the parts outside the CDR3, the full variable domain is DVKVTQSSRYLVKRTGEKVFLECVQDMDHENMFWYRQDPGLGLRLIYFSYDVKMKEKGDIPEGYSVSREKKERFSLILESASTNQTSMYLCASSLGRLELFFGSGTQLSVL.

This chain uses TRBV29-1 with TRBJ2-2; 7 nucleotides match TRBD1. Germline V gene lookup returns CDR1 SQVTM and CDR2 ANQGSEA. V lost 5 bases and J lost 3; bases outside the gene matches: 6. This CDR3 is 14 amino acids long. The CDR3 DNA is TGCAGCGTTTACGGGGACAGTTACACCGGGGAGCTGTTTTTT. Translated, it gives CSVYGDSYTGELFF.

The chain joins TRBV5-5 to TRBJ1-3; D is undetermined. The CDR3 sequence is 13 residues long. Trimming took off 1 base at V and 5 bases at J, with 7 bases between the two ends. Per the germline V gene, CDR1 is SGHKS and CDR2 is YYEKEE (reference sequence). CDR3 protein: CASSLQDRNTIYF. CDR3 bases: TGTGCCAGCAGCTTGCAGGACCGAAACACCATATATTTT.

The CDR3 DNA follows: TGTGCCAGCAGTTCGACAGGCTCTAGCACAGATACGCAGTATTTT. As protein: CASSSTGSSTDTQYF. The rearrangement links TRBV9 to TRBJ2-3, with D perhaps matching TRBD1 (6 bases). The CDR3 extends over 15 amino acids. Per the germline V gene, CDR1 is SGDLS and CDR2 is YYNGEE. Between the trimmed V and J ends, which lost 5 bases and 0 bases, there was a span of 13 bases.

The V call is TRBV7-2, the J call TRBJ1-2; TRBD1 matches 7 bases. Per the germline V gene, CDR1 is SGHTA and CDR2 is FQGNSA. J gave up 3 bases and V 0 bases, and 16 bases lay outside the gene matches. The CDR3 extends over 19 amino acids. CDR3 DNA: TGTGCCAGCAGCTTAGCGCGAGCGGGGACAGCACCCATTTACTATGGCTACACCTTC. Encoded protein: CASSLARAGTAPIYYGYTF.

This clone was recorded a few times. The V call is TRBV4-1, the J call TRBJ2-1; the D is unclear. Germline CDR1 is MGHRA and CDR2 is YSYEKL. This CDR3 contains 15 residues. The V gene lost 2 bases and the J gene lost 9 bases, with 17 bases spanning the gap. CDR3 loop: CASSQWVENPPEQFF. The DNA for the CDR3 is TGCGCCAGCAGCCAATGGGTAGAGAACCCCCCTGAGCAGTTCTTC.

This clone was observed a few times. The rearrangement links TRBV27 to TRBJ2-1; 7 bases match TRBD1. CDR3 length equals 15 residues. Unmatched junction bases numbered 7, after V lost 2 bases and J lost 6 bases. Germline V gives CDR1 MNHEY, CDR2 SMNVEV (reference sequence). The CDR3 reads CASSLRESGGNEQFF. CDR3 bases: TGTGCCAGCAGTTTAAGGGAATCAGGGGGCAATGAGCAGTTCTTC.

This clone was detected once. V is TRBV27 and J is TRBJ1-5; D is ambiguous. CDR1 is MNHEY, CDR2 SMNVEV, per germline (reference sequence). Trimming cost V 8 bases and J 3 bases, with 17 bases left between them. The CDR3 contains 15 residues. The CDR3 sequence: CASPFSAETNQPQHF. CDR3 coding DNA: TGTGCCAGCCCCTTCTCAGCCGAAACCAATCAGCCCCAGCATTTT.

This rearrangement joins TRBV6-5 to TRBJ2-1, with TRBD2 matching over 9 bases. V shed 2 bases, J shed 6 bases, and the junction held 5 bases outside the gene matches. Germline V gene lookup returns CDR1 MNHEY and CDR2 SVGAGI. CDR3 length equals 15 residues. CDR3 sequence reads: CASSYAGLAGNEQFF. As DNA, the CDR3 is TGTGCCAGCAGTTACGCGGGACTAGCTGGCAATGAGCAGTTCTTC.

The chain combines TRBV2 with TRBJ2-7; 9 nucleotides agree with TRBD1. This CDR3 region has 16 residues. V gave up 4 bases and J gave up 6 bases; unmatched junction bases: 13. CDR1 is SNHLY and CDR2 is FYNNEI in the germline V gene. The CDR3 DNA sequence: TGTGCCAGCAGTGTGAGTTCGGGACAGGGTTTCCGCGAGCAGTACTTC. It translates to CASSVSSGQGFREQYF.

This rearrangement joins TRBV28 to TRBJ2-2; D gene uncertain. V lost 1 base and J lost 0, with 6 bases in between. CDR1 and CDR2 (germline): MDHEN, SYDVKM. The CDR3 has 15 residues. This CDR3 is CASSLFGPNTGELFF. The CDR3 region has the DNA TGTGCCAGCAGTTTATTCGGTCCGAACACCGGGGAGCTGTTTTTT. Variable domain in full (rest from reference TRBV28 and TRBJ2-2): DVKVTQSSRYLVKRTGEKVFLECVQDMDHENMFWYRQDPGLGLRLIYFSYDVKMKEKGDIPEGYSVSREKKERFSLILESASTNQTSMYLCASSLFGPNTGELFFGEGSRLTVL.

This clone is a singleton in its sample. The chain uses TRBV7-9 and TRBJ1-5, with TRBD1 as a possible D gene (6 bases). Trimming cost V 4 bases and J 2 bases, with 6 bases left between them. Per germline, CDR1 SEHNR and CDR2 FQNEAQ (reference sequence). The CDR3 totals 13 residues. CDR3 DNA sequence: TGTGCCAGCAGCTCAGGGGGCAATCAGCCCCAGCATTTT. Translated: CASSSGGNQPQHF.

The CDR3 coding sequence is TGTGCCAGCAGCGGCGGCGGGACGATTTCATCGCCTCTACCTGGAAACACCATATATTTT. Translated: CASSGGGTISSPLPGNTIYF. The rearrangement joins TRBV9 to TRBJ1-3, with TRBD1 as a possible D gene (5 bases). The CDR3 contains 20 residues. V dropped 3 bases and J dropped 2 bases, with 27 bases sitting between them. Germline lookup yields CDR1 SGDLS and CDR2 YYNGEE.

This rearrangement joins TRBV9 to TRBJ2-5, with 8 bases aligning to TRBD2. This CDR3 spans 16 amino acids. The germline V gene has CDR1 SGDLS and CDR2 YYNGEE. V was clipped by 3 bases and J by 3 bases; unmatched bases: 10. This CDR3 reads CASSGGAAGVEETQYF. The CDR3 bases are TGTGCCAGCAGCGGGGGAGCAGCGGGAGTAGAAGAGACCCAGTACTTC.

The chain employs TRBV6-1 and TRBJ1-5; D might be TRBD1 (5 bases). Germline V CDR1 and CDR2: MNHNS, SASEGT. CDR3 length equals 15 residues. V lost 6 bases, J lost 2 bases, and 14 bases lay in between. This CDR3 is CASRTADTGNQPQHF. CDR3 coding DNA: TGTGCCAGCAGGACAGCCGATACGGGCAATCAGCCCCAGCATTTT.

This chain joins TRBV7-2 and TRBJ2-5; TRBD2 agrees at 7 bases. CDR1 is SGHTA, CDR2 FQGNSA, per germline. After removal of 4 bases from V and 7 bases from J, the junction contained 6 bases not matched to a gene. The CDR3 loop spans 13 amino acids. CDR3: CASSYGTIGTQYF. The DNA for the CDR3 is TGTGCCAGCAGCTATGGGACTATCGGGACCCAGTACTTC.

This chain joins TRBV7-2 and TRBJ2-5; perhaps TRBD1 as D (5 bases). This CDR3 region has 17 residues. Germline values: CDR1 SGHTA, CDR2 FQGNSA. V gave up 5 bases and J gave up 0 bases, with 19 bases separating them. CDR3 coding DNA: TGTGCCAGCAGCCGCTCTCGACCCGGACACAACCAAGAGACCCAGTACTTC. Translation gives CASSRSRPGHNQETQYF. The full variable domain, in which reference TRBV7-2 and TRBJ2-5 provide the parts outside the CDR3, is GAGVSQSPSNKVTEKGKDVELRCDPISGHTALYWYRQSLGQGLEFLIYFQGNSAPDKSGLPSDRFSAERTGGSVSTLTIQRTQQEDSAVYLCASSRSRPGHNQETQYFGPGTRLLVL.

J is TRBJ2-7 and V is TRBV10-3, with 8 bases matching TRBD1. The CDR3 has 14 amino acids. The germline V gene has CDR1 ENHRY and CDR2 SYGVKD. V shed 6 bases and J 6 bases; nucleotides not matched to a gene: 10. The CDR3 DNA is TGTGCCATCAGCGGGACCGCAGGGGGCGGCGAGCAGTACTTC. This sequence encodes CAISGTAGGGEQYF.

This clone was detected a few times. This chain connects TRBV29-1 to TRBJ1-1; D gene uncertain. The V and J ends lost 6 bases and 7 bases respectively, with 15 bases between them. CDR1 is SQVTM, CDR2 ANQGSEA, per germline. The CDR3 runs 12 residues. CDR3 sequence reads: CSVAPSGDEAFF. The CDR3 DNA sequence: TGCAGCGTCGCCCCGTCAGGCGATGAAGCTTTCTTT.

DNA of the CDR3: TGCGCCAGCAGCCCAGGGGATCGACAAGAGACCCAGTACTTC. This sequence encodes CASSPGDRQETQYF. The rearrangement links TRBV4-1 to TRBJ2-5, with D possibly matching TRBD1 (6 bases). CDR3 length equals 14 residues. V was trimmed by 4 bases and J by 2 bases, leaving 11 bases between them. Germline values: CDR1 MGHRA, CDR2 YSYEKL.

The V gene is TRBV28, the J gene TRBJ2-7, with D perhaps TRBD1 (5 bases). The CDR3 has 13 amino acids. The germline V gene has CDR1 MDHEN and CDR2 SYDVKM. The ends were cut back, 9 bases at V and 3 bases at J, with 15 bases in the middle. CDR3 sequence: CASGAGFSYEQYF. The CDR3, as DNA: TGTGCCAGTGGTGCAGGGTTCAGCTACGAGCAGTACTTC. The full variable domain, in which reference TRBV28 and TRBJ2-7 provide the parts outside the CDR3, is DVKVTQSSRYLVKRTGEKVFLECVQDMDHENMFWYRQDPGLGLRLIYFSYDVKMKEKGDIPEGYSVSREKKERFSLILESASTNQTSMYLCASGAGFSYEQYFGPGTRLTVT.

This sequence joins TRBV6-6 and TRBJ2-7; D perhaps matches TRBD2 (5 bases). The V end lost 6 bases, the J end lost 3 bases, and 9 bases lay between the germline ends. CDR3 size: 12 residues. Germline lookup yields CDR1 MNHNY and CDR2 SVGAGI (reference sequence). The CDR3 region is CASSTGIYEQYF. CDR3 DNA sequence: TGTGCCAGCAGCACCGGGATCTACGAGCAGTACTTC.

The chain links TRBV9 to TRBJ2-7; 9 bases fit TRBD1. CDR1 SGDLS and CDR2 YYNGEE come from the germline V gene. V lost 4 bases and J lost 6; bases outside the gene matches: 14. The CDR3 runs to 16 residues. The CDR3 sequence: CASSTRGGGQGSEQYF. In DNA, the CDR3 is TGTGCCAGCAGCACCCGTGGCGGAGGACAGGGGTCCGAGCAGTACTTC. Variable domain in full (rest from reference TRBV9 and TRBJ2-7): DSGVTQTPKHLITATGQRVTLRCSPRSGDLSVYWYQQSLDQGLQFLIQYYNGEERAKGNILERFSAQQFPDLHSELNLSSLELGDSALYFCASSTRGGGQGSEQYFGPGTRLTVT.